This entry describes one TCR beta chain. The target antigen is unknown. This sample was taken from a study of human T cells and chemical hapten exposure. The study, taken as a whole, reports: Once DPC sensitization occurred, TCRs above 1 in 1000 frequency showed no change.

Specified time point: healthy volunteer bleed at 6 weeks. The starting material, unfractionated whole blood, was used for total RNA extraction. The library tagged each cDNA molecule with unique molecular identifiers. Original methodology: With a range of about 23,224 to 700,000, the median per sample was 95,638 TCRs. TCRdb reprocessed the RACE reads with MiXCR, giving one entry per CDR3 protein. The V and J calls, along with clone size, are taken from TCRdb and not from the paper's own processing. The profile covers fewer than 85,000 distinct CDR3 sequences, with about 9.2% appearing a single time and 1.7% taken by the ten largest. This clonotype was sampled from a female donor in good health. Some clones in this sample may be carry-over from other donors' samples. The sample consisted of whole blood.

DNA of the CDR3: TGTGCCAGCAGCCGGACAGGGGCTTCCCACGAGCAGTACTTC. This gives the protein CASSRTGASHEQYF. V is TRBV7-9 and J is TRBJ2-7, with 9 bases identical to TRBD1. Germline V gene sequence: CDR1 SEHNR, CDR2 FQNEAQ (reference sequence). The V gene end was trimmed by 5 bases and the J gene end by 5 bases; junction bases not matched to a gene: 7. This CDR3 contains 14 residues. The full variable domain, its missing parts supplied by reference TRBV7-9 and TRBJ2-7, is DTGVSQNPRHKITKRGQNVTFRCDPISEHNRLYWYRQTLGQGPEFLTYFQNEAQLEKSRLLSDRFSAERPKGSFSTLEIQRTEQGDSAMYLCASSRTGASHEQYFGPGTRLTVT.